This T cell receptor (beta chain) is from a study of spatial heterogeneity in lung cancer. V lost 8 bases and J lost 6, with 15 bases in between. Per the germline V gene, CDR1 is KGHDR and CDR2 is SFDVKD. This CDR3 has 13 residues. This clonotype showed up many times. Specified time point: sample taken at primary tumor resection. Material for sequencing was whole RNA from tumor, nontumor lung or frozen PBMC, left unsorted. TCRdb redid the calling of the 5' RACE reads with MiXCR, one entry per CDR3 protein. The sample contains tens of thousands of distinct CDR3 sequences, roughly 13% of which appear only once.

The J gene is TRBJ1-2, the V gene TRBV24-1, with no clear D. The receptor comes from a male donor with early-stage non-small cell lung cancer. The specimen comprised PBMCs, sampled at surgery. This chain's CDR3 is CATKPPNSNGYTF. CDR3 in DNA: TGTGCCACCAAACCCCCGAACAGCAATGGCTACACCTTC.